This TCR beta chain emerged from a study of naive and memory T cell subsets. The SP2 primer and nested alpha and beta constant region primers amplified ligated cDNA in four rounds. TCRdb itself ran the 5' RACE reads through MiXCR, one entry per CDR3 protein. The sample records about 32,000 distinct CDR3 sequences, over 15% being singletons. The CDR3 consists of 15 residues. With 1 base removed from V and 3 bases from J, the gap between germline ends came to 10 bases. This clonotype rates as medium-sized. An oligonucleotide containing a UMI was ligated to the 3' end of TCR cDNA. Whole blood, 2.5 ml, came from adult healthy volunteers. Reverse transcription used DNase-treated unsorted total RNA, aiming for roughly 1 to 1000 ng.

The clonotype comes from a female donor in good health. The V and J genes are TRBV12-3 or TRBV12-4 and TRBJ1-5; D remains unclear. As DNA, the CDR3 is TGTGCCAGCAGTTTAGGAGAAAATCTCAATCAGCCCCAGCATTTT. The encoded protein is CASSLGENLNQPQHF.